These T cell receptor beta chains were read from a single sample in a study of T cells in Graves' hyperthyroidism and ophthalmopathy. TCRdb reprocessed the multiplex PCR reads with MiXCR, giving one entry per CDR3 protein. The sample carries under 450,000 distinct CDR3 sequences, roughly 14% recorded once. The sample consisted of blood. These receptor sequences come from a woman aged 18 to 35 with Graves' hyperthyroidism. Both conserved end residues are part of each CDR3. Each record gives: J gene, V gene, CDR3 length, D gene, clone size, CDR3 DNA, CDR3 protein. A D gene is named only where the DNA matches it firmly. Not every row has a clone size; where given, it reads once, few, many or a size class.

>TRBJ2-7|TRBV3-1|14|TRBD2|many
TGTGCCAGCAGCCAAGGGACTAGTGGCTACGAGCAGTACTTC
CASSQGTSGYEQYF
>TRBJ1-3|TRBV5-1|15|.|.
TGCGCCAGCAGCTTGGAGGGGTTCTCTGGAAACACCATATATTTT
CASSLEGFSGNTIYF
>TRBJ2-4|TRBV20-1|15|.|.
TGCAGTGCTAGAGAGTTGTCAGGGAATCGGAACATTCAGTACTTC
CSARELSGNRNIQYF
>TRBJ2-4|TRBV4-2|20|TRBD2|few
TGTGCCAGCAGCCCCTACCGCCGGATGGCGGGGGGGCCTGGTAAAAACATTCAGTACTTC
CASSPYRRMAGGPGKNIQYF
>TRBJ1-2|TRBV28|13|.|.
TGTGCCACAACAGACAGGTCTAACTATGGCTACACCTTC
CATTDRSNYGYTF
>TRBJ1-2|TRBV2|14|.|many
TGTGCCGCAGAATCCGTCTGGGGGAACTATGGCTACACCTTC
CAAESVWGNYGYTF
>TRBJ2-2|TRBV12-3/TRBV12-4|14|TRBD1|many
TGTGCCAGCATTACCGACAGGGCTCCCGGGGAGCTGTTTTTT
CASITDRAPGELFF
>TRBJ2-7|TRBV20-1|19|TRBD1|many
TGCAGTGCTAGAGATCACAGGGGGCTTTCTACCTCAACCCACTACGAGCAGTACTTC
CSARDHRGLSTSTHYEQYF
>TRBJ2-2|TRBV7-3|15|.|.
TGTGCCAGCAGCCCGAACTCACAATACACCGGGGAGCTGTTTTTT
CASSPNSQYTGELFF
>TRBJ2-2|TRBV3-1|14|.|few
TGTGCCAGCAGCCAAGGGGCTAACGGCGGGGAGCTGTTTTTT
CASSQGANGGELFF
>TRBJ2-1|TRBV12-3/TRBV12-4|14|TRBD1|many
TGTGCCAGCAGTCCCCGGGACAGGGACGATGAGCAGTTCTTC
CASSPRDRDDEQFF
>TRBJ1-5|TRBV11-2|15|.|many
TGTGCCAGCAGCTTATCGAACGCCGGCAATCAGCCCCAGCATTTT
CASSLSNAGNQPQHF
>TRBJ1-5|TRBV5-6|16|TRBD1|many
TGTGCCAGCAGCTACCGGACAGGGGCTATAAATCAGCCCCAGCATTTT
CASSYRTGAINQPQHF
>TRBJ2-5|TRBV5-1|16|.|.
TGCGCCAGCAGCTTGGGGGTGGGGACGGTTCAAGAGACCCAGTACTTC
CASSLGVGTVQETQYF
>TRBJ2-7|TRBV15|13|.|many
TGTGCCACCAGTACCCACCGGGACTACGAGCAGTACTTC
CATSTHRDYEQYF